Sequencing of this T cell receptor (beta chain) was carried out in a study of patients and donors after allogeneic stem cell transplantation. The CDR3 totals 19 residues. V shed 3 bases and J shed 0 bases, with 21 bases lying between them. The germline CDR1 and CDR2 sequences are SNHLY and FYNNEI. MiXCR was run by TCRdb on the RT-PCR reads, yielding one entry per CDR3 protein. The repertoire has about 960,000 distinct CDR3 sequences, 15% to 20% of them found once; the top ten carry under 6.5%. This TCR was sampled from a human donor who was either an allogeneic HSCT recipient or a stem cell or donor lymphocyte infusion donor (not recorded which). It is not recorded whose cells these are; they may come from a transplant donor. This chain uses TRBV2 with TRBJ2-1; D gene ambiguous. Sequenced: blood, either unsorted or a sorted T cell fraction (not recorded which). Here the CDR3 reads CASSDSDLHYKSSYNEQFF. DNA of the CDR3: TGTGCCAGCAGTGACTCGGACCTCCATTACAAGAGCTCCTACAATGAGCAGTTCTTC.